Presented here are 12 T cell receptor beta chains from one specimen sequenced in a study of CXCR3-negative and CXCR3-positive naive CD8 T cells. Carrying UMI labels, the TRB cDNA libraries were prepared through 5' RACE. Reprocessing the 5' RACE reads, TCRdb reports a single entry for every CDR3 protein and omits DNA. The sample includes approximately 88,000 distinct CDR3 sequences. The sequenced material came from naive CXCR3- CD8+ T cells from blood. Subset indicated: CD45RO-CCR7+CD27+CD95- naive CD8+ T cells lacking CXCR3 (TNR3-). These receptors were taken from a human donor in good health. Some clones in this sample may be carry-over from other donors' samples.

This chain uses TRBV7-7 with TRBJ2-5. This CDR3 is built from 14 residues. Germline-derived CDR1 and CDR2 are SSHAT and FNYEAQ (reference sequence). The CDR3 loop reads CASSQVGIQETQYF.

CDR3: CASSSNSGLFF. V and J are TRBV28 and TRBJ2-2. CDR3 size: 11 residues. Per germline, CDR1 MDHEN and CDR2 SYDVKM.

This CDR3 reads CASSAGLADHNEQFF. This chain connects TRBV9 to TRBJ2-1; TCRdb lists TRBD2, though no DNA is available to test this call. This CDR3 region has 15 residues. Germline V lookup: CDR1 SGDLS, CDR2 YYNGEE.

This sequence joins TRBV4-3 and TRBJ2-5; TCRdb designates TRBD1, a call that cannot be tested without DNA. The CDR3 is 15 residues long. CDR1 is LGHNA and CDR2 is YSLEER in the germline V gene. CDR3 sequence reads: CASSQEIKPGETQYF.

The chain uses TRBV5-5 and TRBJ2-2. Looked up from germline, CDR1 is SGHKS and CDR2 is YYEKEE (reference sequence). The CDR3 covers 17 residues. CDR3: CASSPAKRFSNTGELFF.

V and J are TRBV20-1 and TRBJ2-7. The CDR3 consists of 14 residues. CDR1 and CDR2 (germline): DFQATT, SNEGSKA (reference sequence). Here the CDR3 reads CSARDGGDYYEQYF.

The J gene is TRBJ2-3, the V gene TRBV11-3. Per germline, CDR1 SGHNT and CDR2 YENEEA. The CDR3 is made up of 12 amino acids. The CDR3 is CASSRHSDTQYF.

The chain combines TRBV29-1 with TRBJ2-1; the TRBD2 assignment by TCRdb is unverifiable without DNA. This CDR3 has 17 residues. Per the germline V gene, CDR1 is SQVTM and CDR2 is ANQGSEA. CDR3 residues: CSVEDGTSGGNYNEQFF.

The chain is built from TRBV16 and TRBJ1-1; TCRdb's D call, TRBD1, is unchecked because there is no DNA. This CDR3 spans 14 amino acids. Germline V CDR1 and CDR2: KGHSY, FQNENV. CDR3 sequence reads: CASSQYQGNTEAFF.

V gene TRBV28 combines with J gene TRBJ2-7; TCRdb returns TRBD2, unconfirmable since there is no DNA. This CDR3 is built from 15 residues. From germline, CDR1 is MDHEN and CDR2 SYDVKM. The CDR3: CASSSPGLAFIEQYF.

The V gene is TRBV2, the J gene TRBJ2-5; TCRdb gives TRBD1 as the D gene, but with no DNA this cannot be confirmed. CDR3 length: 12 amino acids. Germline assignment: CDR1 SNHLY and CDR2 FYNNEI. CDR3 amino acids: CASSEGGETQYF.

V and J are TRBV20-1 and TRBJ2-1; TCRdb gives TRBD2 as the D gene, but with no DNA this cannot be confirmed. The CDR3 has 13 amino acids. The germline V gene encodes CDR1 DFQATT and CDR2 SNEGSKA (reference sequence). The CDR3 sequence is CSGRDSAQNEQFF.